A single sample is the source of the 20 T cell receptor beta chains below, sequenced in a study of CD8+CD57+ T cells in acquired aplastic anemia. CDR3 and TCR beta VDJ profiling relied on genomic DNA as the template. TCRdb processed the reads anew with MiXCR; each CDR3 protein has one entry. The repertoire includes approximately 200,000 distinct CDR3 sequences, 61% of them detected once, and over 25% sits in the top ten. Sequenced: sorted CD4+, CD8+, or CD8+CD57+ T cells (not recorded which) from PBMCs. These receptors were collected from a human donor in good health.

The chain links TRBV2 to TRBJ1-2; TRBD1 aligns across 7 bases. Unmatched junction bases numbered 7, after V lost 9 bases and J lost 6 bases. The CDR3 contains 12 residues. Germline V gene sequence: CDR1 SNHLY, CDR2 FYNNEI. CDR3 in DNA: TGTGCCAGAAAAGGCGGGACAGATGGCTACACCTTC. Translating it yields CARKGGTDGYTF.

This rearrangement joins TRBV20-1 to TRBJ2-7, with 13 bases lining up with TRBD2. The trim removed 2 bases at V and 4 bases at J, leaving 5 bases unmatched. Germline CDR1 DFQATT, CDR2 SNEGSKA (reference sequence). The CDR3 is made up of 15 amino acids. This CDR3 is CSARTSGGAGYEQYF. CDR3 DNA sequence: TGCAGTGCTAGAACTAGCGGGGGGGCGGGGTACGAGCAGTACTTC.

The V and J genes are TRBV20-1 and TRBJ2-7; no clear D. V lost 6 bases and J 3 bases, leaving 9 bases between the germline ends. This CDR3 is 11 amino acids long. Germline-derived CDR1 and CDR2 are DFQATT and SNEGSKA (reference sequence). CDR3 region: CSAGRIYEQYF. The CDR3 DNA follows: TGCAGTGCAGGACGGATCTACGAGCAGTACTTC.

The chain uses TRBV2 and TRBJ2-2, with D uncertain. Trimming cost V 3 bases and J 7 bases, with 15 bases left between them. Germline CDR1 SNHLY, CDR2 FYNNEI. The CDR3 runs 15 residues. DNA for the CDR3: TGTGCCAGCAGTGACCCAGAGGCATCGATCGGGGAGCTGTTTTTT. As protein: CASSDPEASIGELFF.

The chain couples TRBV5-1 to TRBJ1-5; the D is unclear. The CDR3 consists of 15 residues. Germline CDR1 reads SGHRS; CDR2 reads YFSETQ. The V end was cut by 0 bases, the J end by 1 base, with 8 bases between. As DNA, the CDR3 is TGCGCCAGCAGCTTGGGGTCGGAAAGCAATCAGCCCCAGCATTTT. Translating gives CASSLGSESNQPQHF.

This clonotype has at least ten counts. The chain is built from TRBV11-1 and TRBJ2-7; TRBD2 is a possible D gene (6 bases). The V gene lost 5 bases and the J gene lost 3 bases, with 14 bases spanning the gap. This CDR3 spans 14 amino acids. The V gene's germline CDR1 is SGHAT and CDR2 FQDESV (reference sequence). DNA of the CDR3: TGTGCCAGCAGCCCGGAGGAGGGGAACTACGAGCAGTACTTC. Translating gives CASSPEEGNYEQYF.

The chain has TRBV9 and TRBJ1-3; D not certain. The CDR3 is 15 amino acids. Trimming stripped 0 bases from V and 2 bases from J, with 9 bases between. In germline, CDR1 is SGDLS, CDR2 YYNGEE. CDR3 residues: CASSVEAGPGNTIYF. In nucleotides, the CDR3 is TGTGCCAGCAGCGTAGAGGCAGGCCCTGGAAACACCATATATTTT.

The V gene is TRBV7-8, the J gene TRBJ1-3, with D possibly matching TRBD1 (5 bases). Trimming left V 5 bases short and J 4 bases short, with 15 bases between. The CDR3 consists of 15 residues. Germline CDR1 reads SGHVS; CDR2 reads FQNEAQ. CDR3 sequence (DNA): TGTGCCAGCAGCAATCCCGGCGGGGGAGGAAACACCATATATTTT. It encodes CASSNPGGGGNTIYF.

V usage is TRBV7-3 and J usage is TRBJ2-2; TRBD1 is a possible D gene (6 bases). The CDR3 has 15 amino acids. V was clipped by 3 bases and J by 5 bases, with 13 bases between them. Germline loops: CDR1 SGHTA, CDR2 FQGTGA. CDR3 nucleotides: TGTGCCAGCAGCTTGACAGGAGTAAGGACCGGGGAGCTGTTTTTT. Protein: CASSLTGVRTGELFF.

The rearrangement links TRBV7-8 to TRBJ1-2, with D hard to call. There are 13 residues in the CDR3. The germline CDR1 and CDR2 sequences are SGHVS and FQNEAQ. V gave up 7 bases and J gave up 8 bases, with 17 bases separating them. The CDR3 sequence is CASTYAAGVGYTF. In DNA, the CDR3 is TGTGCCAGCACTTACGCAGCGGGAGTCGGCTACACCTTC.

This sequence joins TRBV19 and TRBJ2-7; 10 nucleotides agree with TRBD2. With V trimmed by 8 bases and J by 1 base, 2 bases remained unmatched. The CDR3 is 13 residues long. The V gene's germline CDR1 is LNHDA and CDR2 SQIVND (reference sequence). CDR3: CASQREGSYEQYF. The CDR3 DNA reads as TGTGCCAGTCAGCGGGAGGGATCCTACGAGCAGTACTTC.

Notes on this clonotype: At one of its ends the junction is not consistent with the germline gene, which may arise from a read error. This chain links TRBV24-1 with TRBJ2-1; 12 bases map to TRBD2. The CDR3 covers 15 residues. Germline V gives CDR1 KGHDR, CDR2 SFDVKD. This CDR3 is CATSNLTSGGDEQFF. As DNA, the CDR3 is TGTGCCACCAGTAATTTGACTAGCGGGGGTGATGAGCAGTTCTTC.

This clonotype turned up a few times. This chain joins TRBV6-1 and TRBJ2-7, with 8 nucleotides matching TRBD2. There are 14 residues in the CDR3. J lost 0 bases, V lost 5 bases, and 3 bases had no gene match. Germline-derived CDR1 and CDR2 are MNHNS and SASEGT. In DNA, the CDR3 is TGTGCCAGCAGTTACGGGGGGGCCTCCTACGAGCAGTACTTC. Its protein product is CASSYGGASYEQYF.

This clonotype was detected ten times or more. V usage is TRBV10-2 and J usage is TRBJ2-7, with 8 positions matching TRBD2. Trimming at V came to 4 bases and at J to 0 bases, leaving 8 bases not matched to a gene. Germline values: CDR1 WSHSY, CDR2 SAAADI. The CDR3 length is 16 residues. The CDR3 DNA is TGCGCCAGCAGTGGCACTAGCGGACGGAGCTCCTACGAGCAGTACTTC. Its translation: CASSGTSGRSSYEQYF.

The chain joins TRBV15 to TRBJ2-6; no clear D. Trimming cost V 0 bases and J 0 bases, with 3 bases left between them. The CDR3 is 15 residues long. The V gene's germline CDR1 is LNHNV and CDR2 YYDKDF (reference sequence). This CDR3 reads CATSRDASGANVLTF. The CDR3 region has the DNA TGTGCCACCAGCAGAGATGCCTCTGGGGCCAACGTCCTGACTTTC.

The chain carries TRBV19 and TRBJ2-5, with D uncertain. The CDR3 consists of 13 residues. V was pared by 4 bases and J by 5 bases, with 11 bases between. Per germline, CDR1 LNHDA and CDR2 SQIVND (reference sequence). CDR3 sequence reads: CASSRSDGETQYF. CDR3 in DNA: TGTGCCAGTAGTAGGTCCGATGGGGAGACCCAGTACTTC. Based on the CDR3 plus reference TRBV19 and TRBJ2-5, the full variable domain is DGGITQSPKYLFRKEGQNVTLSCEQNLNHDAMYWYRQDPGQGLRLIYYSQIVNDFQKGDIAEGYSVSREKKESFPLTVTSAQKNPTAFYLCASSRSDGETQYFGPGTRLLVL.

This clonotype was seen a few times. The chain joins TRBV20-1 to TRBJ2-5, with D unclear. The CDR3 has 11 residues. V lost 3 bases and J 5 bases, leaving 7 bases between the germline ends. Germline assignment: CDR1 DFQATT and CDR2 SNEGSKA (reference sequence). The chain's CDR3 is CSARLLETQYF. The CDR3, as DNA: TGCAGTGCTAGGTTGCTCGAGACCCAGTACTTC.

This clonotype was seen at least ten times. This chain uses TRBV7-9 with TRBJ2-7; a weak D match, TRBD1 (6 bases). The ends were cut back, 2 bases at V and 4 bases at J, with 15 bases in the middle. The germline V gene encodes CDR1 SEHNR and CDR2 FQNEAQ (reference sequence). The CDR3 contains 15 residues. CDR3 nucleotide sequence: TGTGCCAGCAGCTTACGGGCGGAAACAGGGTACGAGCAGTACTTC. This codes for CASSLRAETGYEQYF.

This sequence joins TRBV7-3 and TRBJ2-2; possibly TRBD1 for D (6 bases). Trimming cost V 5 bases and J 5 bases, with 12 bases left between them. CDR1 is SGHTA, CDR2 FQGTGA, per germline. The length of the CDR3 is 14 residues. CDR3 sequence: CASSPRTETGELFF. The CDR3 coding sequence is TGTGCCAGCAGCCCAAGGACAGAAACCGGGGAGCTGTTTTTT.

The chain employs TRBV7-9 and TRBJ2-7; TRBD2 aligns across 7 bases. Trimming removed 3 bases from V and 2 bases from J; junction bases left unmatched: 4. CDR3 length: 14 residues. Germline loops: CDR1 SEHNR, CDR2 FQNEAQ (reference sequence). CDR3 residues: CASSLQTSTYEQYF. CDR3 DNA sequence: TGTGCCAGCAGCTTGCAGACTAGCACCTACGAGCAGTACTTC.